These 31 T cell receptor beta chains originate from one sample sequenced in a study of shared clonotypes between healthy human individuals. TCRdb's table, derived via immunoSEQ multiplex PCR, lists solely in-frame clones and lacks some. Here the sample spans approximately 2,000,000 clones, around 90% being singletons. The sequenced sample consisted of naive CD4+ T cells from PBMCs. Subset in this sample: CD45RA+ positively selected. These receptors came from a man aged 18 to 29 in good health. Some clones in this sample may be carry-over from other donors' samples.

The chain combines TRBV2 with TRBJ2-2; 7 bases match TRBD2. The CDR3 extends over 16 amino acids. J was trimmed by 4 bases and V by 2 bases; bases with no gene match: 7. Germline V gene sequence: CDR1 SNHLY, CDR2 FYNNEI. CDR3 in DNA: TGTGCCAGCAGTGAAAGGAGGTGGACTAGCACCGGGGAGCTGTTTTTT. It encodes CASSERRWTSTGELFF. Together with reference TRBV2 and TRBJ2-2, the CDR3 gives the full variable domain: EPEVTQTPSHQVTQMGQEVILRCVPISNHLYFYWYRQILGQKVEFLVSFYNNEISEKSEIFDDQFSVERPDGSNFTLKIRSTKLEDSAMYFCASSERRWTSTGELFFGEGSRLTVL.

This rearrangement joins TRBV9 to TRBJ2-7; tentatively, D is TRBD1 (8 bases). This CDR3 contains 15 residues. Germline V gene lookup returns CDR1 SGDLS and CDR2 YYNGEE. The V and J ends lost 3 bases and 4 bases respectively, with 17 bases between them. CDR3 nucleotide sequence: TGTGCCAGCAGCGAGTCGACAGGGGAGGGATACGAGCAGTACTTC. It specifies CASSESTGEGYEQYF. Combining the CDR3 with reference TRBV9 and TRBJ2-7 gives the whole variable domain DSGVTQTPKHLITATGQRVTLRCSPRSGDLSVYWYQQSLDQGLQFLIQYYNGEERAKGNILERFSAQQFPDLHSELNLSSLELGDSALYFCASSESTGEGYEQYFGPGTRLTVT.

The V call is TRBV29-1, the J call TRBJ2-7; D not resolved. V was cut by 7 bases and J by 3 bases, with 13 bases left in between. The CDR3 loop spans 12 amino acids. The germline CDR1 and CDR2 sequences are SQVTM and ANQGSEA. CDR3 bases: TGCAGCGCGAGGAACGGGTACTACGAGCAGTACTTC. It codes for CSARNGYYEQYF.

V is TRBV2 and J is TRBJ1-5; TRBD1 is a possible D gene (5 bases). The CDR3 contains 15 residues. In germline, CDR1 is SNHLY, CDR2 FYNNEI. The V end lost 6 bases, the J end lost 4 bases, and 16 bases lay between the germline ends. The chain's CDR3 is CASSERAGGNQPQHF. The CDR3 nucleotides read TGTGCCAGCAGCGAGAGGGCGGGGGGGAATCAGCCCCAGCATTTT.

The rearrangement joins TRBV6-1 to TRBJ2-5; possibly TRBD1 for D (6 bases). CDR1 and CDR2 from the germline V gene are MNHNS and SASEGT. The CDR3 is made up of 15 amino acids. Trimming pared 2 bases from V and 1 base from J, leaving 11 bases between. DNA for the CDR3: TGTGCCAGCAGTGAATGGACAGCCTTCCAAGAGACCCAGTACTTC. It yields the protein CASSEWTAFQETQYF.

The chain recombines TRBV6-1 with TRBJ2-7; D gene unclear. Germline assignment: CDR1 MNHNS and CDR2 SASEGT. The CDR3 loop spans 13 amino acids. The V end lost 6 bases, the J end lost 1 base, and 10 bases lay between the germline ends. CDR3 amino acids: CASSQIVSYEQYF. The CDR3 DNA follows: TGTGCCAGCAGCCAAATTGTGTCCTACGAGCAGTACTTC.

CDR3 amino acids: CASRPPGTGSYEQYF. Here the CDR3 DNA reads TGTGCCAGCAGGCCCCCGGGGACAGGCTCCTACGAGCAGTACTTC. The chain has TRBV6-6 and TRBJ2-7; 8 bases map to TRBD1. V lost 6 bases and J lost 0; bases outside the gene matches: 7. Per the germline V gene, CDR1 is MNHNY and CDR2 is SVGAGI (reference sequence). The length of the CDR3 is 15 residues.

The chain combines TRBV2 with TRBJ2-1, with D perhaps TRBD2 (6 bases). Germline CDR1 SNHLY, CDR2 FYNNEI. The length of the CDR3 is 16 residues. Deletions cut 0 bases from V and 4 bases from J, with 13 bases between. CDR3 DNA: TGTGCCAGCAGTGAAGCGCTTCCTAGCGATTACAATGAGCAGTTCTTC. Amino acids: CASSEALPSDYNEQFF.

The chain carries TRBV12-5 and TRBJ1-1; D gene unclear. The V end was cut by 6 bases, the J end by 2 bases, with 10 bases between. The CDR3 is 13 amino acids. Germline V gives CDR1 LGHNT, CDR2 FRNRAP. CDR3 DNA sequence: TGTGCTAGTGGCCGCGGTGAAAACACTGAAGCTTTCTTT. Protein sequence: CASGRGENTEAFF.

The chain combines TRBV7-6 with TRBJ2-7; 12 nucleotides line up with TRBD2. After removal of 5 bases from V and 4 bases from J, the junction contained 9 bases not matched to a gene. The CDR3 has 16 amino acids. Germline V gene lookup returns CDR1 SGHVS and CDR2 FNYEAQ. The CDR3 region has the DNA TGTGCCAGCAGCACCGGACTAGCGGGAACTCTATACGAGCAGTACTTC. It yields the protein CASSTGLAGTLYEQYF.

V usage is TRBV25-1 and J usage is TRBJ1-1, with TRBD1 identical over 9 bases. The CDR3 loop spans 14 amino acids. Germline V lookup: CDR1 MGHDK, CDR2 SYGVNS. Unmatched junction bases numbered 5, after V lost 5 bases and J lost 4 bases. CDR3 sequence (DNA): TGTGCCAGCAGTTGGGACAGGGAGGGCACTGAAGCTTTCTTT. This sequence encodes CASSWDREGTEAFF.

The chain couples TRBV5-1 to TRBJ1-2; D possibly corresponds to TRBD1 (6 bases). This CDR3 comprises 15 residues. V was shortened by 1 base and J by 5 bases, with 15 bases between the two germline ends. Germline assignment: CDR1 SGHRS and CDR2 YFSETQ. CDR3 region: CASSLFTGSGYGYTF. CDR3 DNA: TGCGCCAGCAGCTTGTTCACAGGGTCCGGGTATGGCTACACCTTC.

The V and J genes are TRBV28 and TRBJ2-5, with TRBD2 matching over 9 bases. This CDR3 region has 16 residues. Germline CDR1 reads MDHEN; CDR2 reads SYDVKM. V shed 5 bases and J 4 bases; nucleotides not matched to a gene: 11. The CDR3 DNA is TGTGCCAGCAGTCTAGGGGTAGCGGGAGCTGGAGAGACCCAGTACTTC. It specifies CASSLGVAGAGETQYF.

The chain employs TRBV5-1 and TRBJ1-3, with D uncertain. Germline V gives CDR1 SGHRS, CDR2 YFSETQ. The ends were cut back, 1 base at V and 0 bases at J, with 8 bases in the middle. The CDR3 totals 15 residues. CDR3 in amino acids: CASSLISRSGNTIYF. In DNA, the CDR3 is TGCGCCAGCAGCTTGATCAGTCGCTCTGGAAACACCATATATTTT.

The rearrangement links TRBV7-2 to TRBJ2-7; D may be TRBD1 (5 bases). Germline V gene lookup returns CDR1 SGHTA and CDR2 FQGNSA. This CDR3 region has 14 residues. V was pared by 7 bases and J by 7 bases, with 20 bases between. The CDR3 DNA reads TGTGCCAGCATCCCTCGTGGAAGGGGTAGGGAGCAGTACTTC. Its protein product is CASIPRGRGREQYF.

This chain uses TRBV4-1 with TRBJ1-2; TRBD1 agrees at 7 bases. CDR1 is MGHRA and CDR2 is YSYEKL in the germline V gene. CDR3 length: 15 amino acids. The J segment lost 4 bases and the V segment lost 1 base, leaving 6 bases of the junction unmatched. The CDR3 region is CASSQGEGASYGYTF. The CDR3, as DNA: TGCGCCAGCAGCCAAGGAGAGGGGGCTAGCTATGGCTACACCTTC.

V is TRBV29-1 and J is TRBJ2-7; 10 bases match TRBD1. The germline CDR1 and CDR2 sequences are SQVTM and ANQGSEA. This CDR3 has 14 residues. Losses at the gene ends were 6 bases for V and 4 bases for J; bases not matched to a gene: 9. DNA of the CDR3: TGCAGCGTCGGCGGGACAGGGGTTGGGTACGAGCAGTACTTC. Translating gives CSVGGTGVGYEQYF.

The chain combines TRBV6-1 with TRBJ1-1; 7 bases line up with TRBD1. CDR1 is MNHNS, CDR2 SASEGT, per germline. The CDR3 runs to 14 residues. V lost 6 bases to trimming and J lost 6 bases; unmatched junction nucleotides: 10. For the CDR3, the DNA is TGTGCCAGCAGGAGGGGGTTAGACAGGGCTGAAGCTTTCTTT. Translating it yields CASRRGLDRAEAFF.

This rearrangement joins TRBV19 to TRBJ2-7; D assignment may be TRBD1 or TRBD2 (5 bases each). The CDR3 is 14 residues long. In germline, CDR1 is LNHDA, CDR2 SQIVND (reference sequence). V was trimmed by 7 bases and J by 2 bases, leaving 15 bases between them. The DNA for the CDR3 is TGTGCCAGTACCCCCCGGGGCGCTACCTACGAGCAGTACTTC. Protein product: CASTPRGATYEQYF.

The chain combines TRBV6-6 with TRBJ2-7, with a weak D call TRBD1 (6 bases). The CDR3 runs to 15 residues. CDR1 is MNHNY and CDR2 is SVGAGI in the germline V gene (reference sequence). The V end was cut by 6 bases, the J end by 0 bases, with 15 bases between. CDR3 coding DNA: TGTGCCAGCAGCCCACAGGGCAGGGGCTCCTACGAGCAGTACTTC. Protein product: CASSPQGRGSYEQYF.

The gene calls are TRBV28 and TRBJ2-2; D is undetermined. The CDR3 contains 15 residues. Germline V gene sequence: CDR1 MDHEN, CDR2 SYDVKM. V lost 7 bases and J 0 bases, leaving 12 bases between the germline ends. CDR3 amino acids: CASTRPVSNTGELFF. The CDR3 bases are TGTGCCAGCACACGGCCGGTCTCGAACACCGGGGAGCTGTTTTTT.

This chain links TRBV30 with TRBJ1-3; no clear D gene. The CDR3 is 16 amino acids. Germline CDR1 is GTSNPN and CDR2 is SVGIG (reference sequence). The V end was cut by 1 base, the J end by 1 base, with 14 bases between. CDR3 nucleotides: TGTGCCTGGAGTGACCCCGGACGCGGGTCTGGAAACACCATATATTTT. It specifies CAWSDPGRGSGNTIYF. Together with reference TRBV30 and TRBJ1-3, the CDR3 gives the full variable domain: SQTIHQWPATLVQPVGSPLSLECTVEGTSNPNLYWYRQAAGRGLQLLFYSVGIGQISSEVPQNLSASRPQDRQFILSSKKLLLSDSGFYLCAWSDPGRGSGNTIYFGEGSWLTVV.

The gene calls are TRBV19 and TRBJ2-1; 7 nucleotides agree with TRBD2. The length of the CDR3 is 15 residues. The germline gives CDR1 LNHDA, CDR2 SQIVND (reference sequence). The V and J ends lost 2 bases and 7 bases, in that order; junction bases with no gene match: 8. CDR3 loop: CASSIMLRGGNEQFF. In nucleotides, the CDR3 is TGTGCCAGTAGTATAATGTTAAGGGGAGGGAATGAGCAGTTCTTC. Together with reference TRBV19 and TRBJ2-1, the CDR3 gives the full variable domain: DGGITQSPKYLFRKEGQNVTLSCEQNLNHDAMYWYRQDPGQGLRLIYYSQIVNDFQKGDIAEGYSVSREKKESFPLTVTSAQKNPTAFYLCASSIMLRGGNEQFFGPGTRLTVL.

CDR3 sequence: CASSFTRDPSDEQYF. DNA for the CDR3: TGTGCCAGCAGCTTTACCCGGGATCCTAGCGACGAGCAGTACTTC. The genes are TRBV7-8 and TRBJ2-7, with TRBD2 as a possible D gene (6 bases). Trimming pared 3 bases from V and 5 bases from J, leaving 17 bases between. Germline V gives CDR1 SGHVS, CDR2 FQNEAQ. The CDR3 extends over 15 amino acids.

The chain has TRBV7-3 and TRBJ2-1, with D perhaps matching TRBD1 (5 bases). Germline V gene sequence: CDR1 SGHTA, CDR2 FQGTGA. The CDR3 sequence is 14 residues long. V gave up 4 bases and J gave up 3 bases, with 10 bases separating them. The CDR3 DNA is TGTGCCAGCAGCTCAGCAGGGATCTACAATGAGCAGTTCTTC. This codes for CASSSAGIYNEQFF.

This chain connects TRBV6-1 to TRBJ2-2; D gene uncertain. Trimming pared 2 bases from V and 7 bases from J, leaving 17 bases between. Germline CDR1 MNHNS, CDR2 SASEGT. The CDR3 is 16 residues long. The chain's CDR3 is CASSEQPVGTNGELFF. DNA of the CDR3: TGTGCCAGCAGTGAACAACCCGTTGGAACGAACGGGGAGCTGTTTTTT.

This rearrangement joins TRBV2 to TRBJ1-5, with a possible D match to TRBD1 (6 bases). The ends were cut back, 5 bases at V and 6 bases at J, with 11 bases in the middle. This CDR3 is built from 13 residues. Germline V CDR1 and CDR2: SNHLY, FYNNEI. The CDR3 DNA reads TGTGCCAGCAGTATTACAGGGATTCAGCCCCAGCATTTT. Residues: CASSITGIQPQHF. Using reference TRBV2 and TRBJ1-5 for the parts outside the CDR3, the full variable domain is EPEVTQTPSHQVTQMGQEVILRCVPISNHLYFYWYRQILGQKVEFLVSFYNNEISEKSEIFDDQFSVERPDGSNFTLKIRSTKLEDSAMYFCASSITGIQPQHFGDGTRLSIL.

CDR3 residues: CASSLPTGGALEQYF. The CDR3 DNA reads TGCGCCAGCAGCTTACCGACAGGGGGCGCGCTCGAGCAGTACTTC. The chain employs TRBV5-1 and TRBJ2-7; 10 positions agree with TRBD1. V was clipped by 2 bases and J by 6 bases; unmatched bases: 8. Germline CDR1 reads SGHRS; CDR2 reads YFSETQ. The CDR3 extends over 15 amino acids.

J is TRBJ1-2 and V is TRBV28, with TRBD1 matching 8 bases. Germline V lookup: CDR1 MDHEN, CDR2 SYDVKM. The length of the CDR3 is 14 residues. The V gene end was trimmed by 10 bases and the J gene end by 2 bases; junction bases not matched to a gene: 9. The CDR3 DNA is TGTGCCACGACAGTCGGACAGGGCAACTATGGCTACACCTTC. Translation: CATTVGQGNYGYTF.

This clone was seen a single time. The rearrangement links TRBV30 to TRBJ1-1; TRBD1 agrees at 7 bases. CDR1 is GTSNPN, CDR2 SVGIG, per germline (reference sequence). V trimming: 7 bases; J trimming: 0 bases; junction bases outside the gene matches: 11. CDR3 length: 15 amino acids. The CDR3 region has the DNA TGTGCCTCTAACACCGGGACAGTGATGAACACTGAAGCTTTCTTT. Protein: CASNTGTVMNTEAFF.

This chain joins TRBV11-2 and TRBJ2-1; maybe TRBD2 (6 bases). This CDR3 is 19 amino acids long. Germline CDR1 is SGHAT and CDR2 is FQNNGV. Trimming left V 4 bases short and J 6 bases short, with 28 bases between. The CDR3: CASSYLRGTPLEMGNEQFF. DNA of the CDR3: TGTGCCAGCAGCTATCTACGCGGGACTCCCCTAGAAATGGGCAATGAGCAGTTCTTC.